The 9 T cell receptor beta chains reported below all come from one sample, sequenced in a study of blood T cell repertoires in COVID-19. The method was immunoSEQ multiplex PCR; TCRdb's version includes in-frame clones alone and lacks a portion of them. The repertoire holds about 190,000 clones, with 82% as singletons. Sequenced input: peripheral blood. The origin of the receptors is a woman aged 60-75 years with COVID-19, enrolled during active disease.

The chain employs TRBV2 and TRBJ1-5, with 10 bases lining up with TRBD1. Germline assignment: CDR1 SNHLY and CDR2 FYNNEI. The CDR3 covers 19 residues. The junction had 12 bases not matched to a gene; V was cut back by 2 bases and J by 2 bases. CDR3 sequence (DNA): TGTGCCAGCAGTGAACAGGGACAGGGGTTCGGGTTACGCAATCAGCCCCAGCATTTT. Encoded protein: CASSEQGQGFGLRNQPQHF. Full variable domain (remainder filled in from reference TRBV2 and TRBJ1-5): EPEVTQTPSHQVTQMGQEVILRCVPISNHLYFYWYRQILGQKVEFLVSFYNNEISEKSEIFDDQFSVERPDGSNFTLKIRSTKLEDSAMYFCASSEQGQGFGLRNQPQHFGDGTRLSIL.

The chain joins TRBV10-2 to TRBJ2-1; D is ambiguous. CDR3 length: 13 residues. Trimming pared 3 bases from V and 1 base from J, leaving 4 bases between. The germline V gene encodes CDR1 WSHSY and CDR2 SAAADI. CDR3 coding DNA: TGCGCCAGCAGTGAAGCGTCCTACAATGAGCAGTTCTTC. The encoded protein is CASSEASYNEQFF.

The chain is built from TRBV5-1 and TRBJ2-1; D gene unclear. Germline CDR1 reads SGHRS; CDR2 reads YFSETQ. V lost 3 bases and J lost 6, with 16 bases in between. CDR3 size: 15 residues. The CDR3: CASSYGSGPINEQFF. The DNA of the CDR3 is TGCGCCAGCAGCTACGGTAGTGGGCCCATCAATGAGCAGTTCTTC.

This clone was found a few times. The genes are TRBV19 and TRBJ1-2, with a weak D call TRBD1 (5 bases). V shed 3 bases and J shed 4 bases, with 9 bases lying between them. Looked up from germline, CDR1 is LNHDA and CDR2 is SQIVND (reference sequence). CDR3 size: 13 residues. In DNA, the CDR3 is TGTGCCAGTAGTATGGGGCGCCTCTATGGCTACACCTTC. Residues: CASSMGRLYGYTF.

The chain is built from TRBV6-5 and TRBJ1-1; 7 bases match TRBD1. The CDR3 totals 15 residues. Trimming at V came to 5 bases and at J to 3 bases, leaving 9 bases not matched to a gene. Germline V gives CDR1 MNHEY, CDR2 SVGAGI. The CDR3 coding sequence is TGTGCCAGCAGTCAAAGTCTGACAGGGTACACTGAAGCTTTCTTT. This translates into CASSQSLTGYTEAFF.

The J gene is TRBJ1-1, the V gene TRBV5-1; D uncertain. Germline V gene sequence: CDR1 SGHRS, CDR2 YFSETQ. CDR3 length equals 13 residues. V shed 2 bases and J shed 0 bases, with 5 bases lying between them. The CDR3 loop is CASSFQMNTEAFF. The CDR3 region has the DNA TGCGCCAGCAGCTTCCAGATGAACACTGAAGCTTTCTTT.

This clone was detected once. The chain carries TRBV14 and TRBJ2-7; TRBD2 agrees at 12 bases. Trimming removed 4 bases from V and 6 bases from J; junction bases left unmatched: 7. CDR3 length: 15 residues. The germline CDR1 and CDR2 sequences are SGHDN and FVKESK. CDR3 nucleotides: TGTGCCAGCAGCCCGCGACTAGCGGGAGCTTCCGAGCAGTACTTC. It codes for CASSPRLAGASEQYF.

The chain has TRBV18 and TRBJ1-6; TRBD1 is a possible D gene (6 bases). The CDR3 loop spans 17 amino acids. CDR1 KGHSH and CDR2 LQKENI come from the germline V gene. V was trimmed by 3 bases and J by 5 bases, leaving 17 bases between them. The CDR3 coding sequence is TGTGCCAGCTCACCGACCGGGACATCGGTCAATAATTCACCCCTCCACTTT. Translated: CASSPTGTSVNNSPLHF.

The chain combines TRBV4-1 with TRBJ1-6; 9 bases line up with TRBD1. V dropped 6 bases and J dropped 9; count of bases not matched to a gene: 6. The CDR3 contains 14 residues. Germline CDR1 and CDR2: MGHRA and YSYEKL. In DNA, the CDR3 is TGCGCCAGCAGGCCCGGGACAGGGAGTTCACCCCTCCACTTT. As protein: CASRPGTGSSPLHF.